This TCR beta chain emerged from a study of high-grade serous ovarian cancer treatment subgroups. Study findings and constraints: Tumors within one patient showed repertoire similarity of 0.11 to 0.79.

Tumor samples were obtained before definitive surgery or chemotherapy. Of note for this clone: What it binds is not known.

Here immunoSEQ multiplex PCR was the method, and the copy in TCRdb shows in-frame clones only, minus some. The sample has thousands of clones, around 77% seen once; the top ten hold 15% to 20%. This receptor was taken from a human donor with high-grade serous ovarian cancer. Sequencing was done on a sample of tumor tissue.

The CDR3 coding sequence is TGTGCCATCAGTGAGTCGGGGTGGCAGTTCTTC. Protein: CAISESGWQFF. The chain recombines TRBV10-3 with TRBJ2-1; D is uncertain. The CDR3 has 11 amino acids. CDR1 is ENHRY and CDR2 is SYGVKD in the germline V gene. V lost 0 bases and J 12 bases, leaving 6 bases between the germline ends.